This paragraph reports one T cell receptor beta chain. Its antigen is unidentified. V was clipped by 2 bases and J by 4 bases, with 12 bases between them. The CDR3 runs to 15 residues. Germline-derived CDR1 and CDR2 are SGHAT and FQNNGV. The data are from a study of cytomegalovirus exposure and HLA in healthy donors. Study observations and caveats: The study listed approximately 160 cytomegalovirus-associated TCR beta chains. Whilst most TCR sequences proved rare, a subset of public TCRs occurred across many donors.

Sequenced by immunoSEQ multiplex PCR; TCRdb stores in-frame clones only, minus some. The profile shows 110,000 or so clones, 95% of them singletons. This TCR was sampled from a woman aged 18-30 years in good health and CMV-seronegative. The gene calls are TRBV11-2 and TRBJ2-1, with D perhaps TRBD2 (6 bases). The source material was PBMCs. The CDR3 bases are TGTGCCAGCAGCTTACGGGCGAGCGGGTACAATGAGCAGTTCTTC. It translates to CASSLRASGYNEQFF.